The next 16 T cell receptor beta chains were all read from a single sample in a study of CD8+ T cells in alopecia areata. Treatment in this sample: oral pan-JAK inhibitor, 5-10 mg twice daily. RNA extraction and reverse transcription yielded cDNA as sequencing template. Sequencing used immunoSEQ multiplex PCR; TCRdb keeps in-frame clones, though not all of them. The sample has roughly 250,000 clones, 60% seen once. Sequences were derived from CD4+ T cells sorted from blood, sampled around week 54, from a patient treated with tofacitinib. The receptors shown here come from a human donor with alopecia areata.

This clone came up a few times. The rearrangement links TRBV10-3 to TRBJ2-7, with D possibly TRBD1 on 6 matching bases. In germline, CDR1 is ENHRY, CDR2 SYGVKD. The V and J ends lost 3 bases and 3 bases respectively, with 12 bases between them. The CDR3 runs to 14 residues. The CDR3 bases are TGTGCCATCAGTGACTACAGGGAGAACTACGAGCAGTACTTC. Its translation is CAISDYRENYEQYF.

This clone was detected a few times. The rearrangement uses TRBV10-3 and TRBJ1-3; D call uncertain. In germline, CDR1 is ENHRY, CDR2 SYGVKD. This CDR3 spans 14 amino acids. V gave up 3 bases and J gave up 0 bases, with 6 bases separating them. Written as DNA, the CDR3 is TGTGCCATCAGTGATAGCGACTCTGGAAACACCATATATTTT. Encoded protein: CAISDSDSGNTIYF.

This chain joins TRBV12-5 and TRBJ2-2; D call uncertain. Germline CDR1 is LGHNT and CDR2 is FRNRAP. This CDR3 spans 11 amino acids. V was shortened by 8 bases and J by 7 bases, with 8 bases between the two germline ends. The CDR3 DNA reads TGTGCTAGTAGGGCGGACGGGGAGCTGTTTTTT. It codes for CASRADGELFF.

The genes are TRBV7-9 and TRBJ2-6; D not resolved. The germline V and J ends were trimmed by 4 bases and 1 base, with 11 bases remaining between them. CDR3 length: 16 residues. From germline, CDR1 is SEHNR and CDR2 FQNEAQ (reference sequence). CDR3: CASSSRPNSGANVLTF. DNA of the CDR3: TGTGCCAGCAGCTCCCGACCGAATTCTGGGGCCAACGTCCTGACTTTC.

The gene calls are TRBV4-1 and TRBJ2-5; 7 bases fit TRBD2. Germline CDR1 reads MGHRA; CDR2 reads YSYEKL. This CDR3 has 16 amino acids. The ends lost 1 base at V and 2 bases at J; junction bases unmatched: 7. The CDR3 protein is CASSQVSRGVQETQYF. The CDR3 nucleotides read TGCGCCAGCAGCCAAGTATCACGGGGGGTTCAAGAGACCCAGTACTTC.

The chain links TRBV29-1 to TRBJ1-1; D is ambiguous. The germline V gene encodes CDR1 SQVTM and CDR2 ANQGSEA. Trimming removed 6 bases from V and 4 bases from J, with 12 bases in between. CDR3 length equals 12 residues. CDR3 coding DNA: TGCAGCGTGTGGACGATTCCCACTGAAGCTTTCTTT. Translated, it gives CSVWTIPTEAFF.

The V and J genes are TRBV29-1 and TRBJ2-7, with 8 bases fitting TRBD1. The CDR3 sequence is 14 residues long. Germline CDR1 and CDR2: SQVTM and ANQGSEA. The CDR3: CSIVGTGLTYEQYF. In DNA, the CDR3 is TGCAGTATAGTAGGGACAGGACTGACCTACGAGCAGTACTTC.

This clone was seen only a few times. The rearrangement uses TRBV6-6 and TRBJ1-1; possible D gene TRBD1, 6 bases. Germline V gene lookup returns CDR1 MNHNY and CDR2 SVGAGI (reference sequence). This CDR3 has 13 residues. The V and J ends lost 4 bases and 11 bases respectively, with 17 bases between them. As DNA, the CDR3 is TGTGCCAGCAGTTCGGGGACACCCCGTGACGCTTTCTTT. Translation gives CASSSGTPRDAFF.

CDR3 residues: CASSLLDTQYF. CDR3 DNA sequence: TGTGCCAGCAGCTTGTTAGATACGCAGTATTTT. The chain combines TRBV5-6 with TRBJ2-3; D uncertain. The V and J ends lost 1 base and 5 bases respectively, with 2 bases between them. Germline V gene data show CDR1 as SGHDT and CDR2 as YYEEEE. The CDR3 sequence is 11 residues long.

The CDR3 loop reads CASTRGAGEQFF. The CDR3 region has the DNA TGTGCCAGCACCAGGGGGGCGGGTGAGCAGTTCTTC. The V and J genes are TRBV11-2 and TRBJ2-1, with a weak D call TRBD1 (7 bases). V lost 7 bases, J lost 9 bases, and 13 bases lay in between. This CDR3 spans 12 amino acids. CDR1 is SGHAT and CDR2 is FQNNGV in the germline V gene.

A few counts support this clone. The V gene is TRBV6-5, the J gene TRBJ1-6; D not resolved. With 5 bases removed from V and 6 bases from J, the gap between germline ends came to 8 bases. Germline V gives CDR1 MNHEY, CDR2 SVGAGI. This CDR3 spans 13 amino acids. The CDR3 bases are TGTGCCAGCAGTGTGGGATTTAATTCACCCCTCCACTTT. Translating it yields CASSVGFNSPLHF.

This clone was seen just once. The genes are TRBV9 and TRBJ2-3, with D tentatively TRBD1 (5 bases). The V gene lost 1 base and the J gene lost 3 bases, with 9 bases spanning the gap. CDR1 SGDLS and CDR2 YYNGEE come from the germline V gene. The CDR3 has 14 residues. CDR3 sequence (DNA): TGTGCCAGCAGCGTATGGTCAGGGACAGATACGCAGTATTTT. Encoded protein: CASSVWSGTDTQYF.

This rearrangement joins TRBV7-2 to TRBJ2-5; weak D call: TRBD2 (6 bases). The ends were cut back, 4 bases at V and 1 base at J, with 13 bases in the middle. This CDR3 spans 15 amino acids. Germline CDR1 reads SGHTA; CDR2 reads FQGNSA. CDR3 in DNA: TGTGCCAGCAGCTGGTTGCGGGGAATCCAAGAGACCCAGTACTTC. It specifies CASSWLRGIQETQYF.

CDR3 residues: CASSLGEARRTFF. The CDR3 region has the DNA TGCGCCAGCAGCTTGGGAGAGGCCCGGAGAACTTTCTTT. The gene calls are TRBV5-1 and TRBJ1-1; D not certain. The ends were cut back, 0 bases at V and 12 bases at J, with 15 bases in the middle. The CDR3 spans 13 residues. CDR1 is SGHRS, CDR2 YFSETQ, per germline.

The chain links TRBV13 to TRBJ2-5, with 7 bases aligning to TRBD2. The J call is in doubt because the DNA end fits TRBJ2-7 better. The CDR3 runs 17 residues. Germline V gene lookup returns CDR1 PRHDT and CDR2 FYEKMQ (reference sequence). The CDR3 sequence is CASSLGTSKITSYEQYF. DNA of the CDR3: TGTGCCAGCAGCTTAGGGACTAGCAAAATCACATCCTACGAGCAGTACTTC.

V and J are TRBV5-4 and TRBJ2-7; TRBD2 matches at 14 bases. This CDR3 has 15 residues. The ends lost 0 bases at V and 10 bases at J; junction bases unmatched: 6. The germline V gene encodes CDR1 SGHNT and CDR2 YYREEE (reference sequence). The DNA of the CDR3 is TGTGCCAGCAGCTTGGCCGGGACTAGCGGGGGCCTACAGTACTTC. Encoded protein: CASSLAGTSGGLQYF.